This TCR beta chain came from a study of OX40 agonist ivuxolimab in advanced cancers. About the study: With a range of about 23 to 90, age averaged about 58 years, and 65% to 85% were male. Therapy given before enrollment (anti-PD-1, anti-PD-L1 or anti-CTLA-4) was allowed, and around 41% had some. Partial responses were achieved by three patients, one with hepatocellular carcinoma and two with cutaneous melanoma.

Looked up from germline, CDR1 is SGHDT and CDR2 is YYEEEE. The ends lost 5 bases at V and 8 bases at J; junction bases unmatched: 5. The CDR3 consists of 12 residues. General study findings and limits: Certain nonresponders additionally had low normalized T-cell clonal expansion.

Note on this clone: Its antigen remains unknown.

The protocol was immunoSEQ multiplex PCR, while the TCRdb copy is restricted to in-frame clones and leaves out a portion. The sample holds 35,000 to 45,000 clones, about 86% seen once. The chain carries TRBV5-6 and TRBJ1-2, with 8 bases fitting TRBD1. The sample consisted of CD4+ or CD8+ T cells sorted from blood, taken in a trial of the OX40 agonist ivuxolimab. This sequence was found in an adult with an advanced solid tumor such as melanoma, head and neck, liver or kidney cancer. The CDR3 nucleotides read TGTGCCAGCAGTTTACAGGGGGACGGCTACACCTTC. Protein: CASSLQGDGYTF.